The 8 T cell receptor beta chains below were found in one sample sequenced in a study of T cells in Graves' hyperthyroidism and ophthalmopathy. Amplification of TCR beta CDR3 regions used RNA as the template. HTBI primers drove first-round RT-PCR of the TCR CDR3. MiXCR was run by TCRdb on the multiplex PCR reads, yielding one entry per CDR3 protein. The sample has around 400,000 distinct CDR3 sequences; around 15% are singletons. Sequencing was done on a sample of blood. The receptors derive from a woman aged 55 to 70 with Graves' ophthalmopathy.

This clonotype was counted many times. The chain is built from TRBV27 and TRBJ2-5; D is perhaps TRBD1 (6 bases). There are 13 residues in the CDR3. V was pared by 3 bases and J by 4 bases, with 9 bases between. From germline, CDR1 is MNHEY and CDR2 SMNVEV (reference sequence). CDR3 in DNA: TGTGCCAGCAGTTTTAACAGGGCAGAGACCCAGTACTTC. It is translated as CASSFNRAETQYF.

This clonotype occurred many times. The V call is TRBV5-1, the J call TRBJ2-3, with TRBD2 identical over 10 bases. The V gene end was trimmed by 0 bases and the J gene end by 2 bases; junction bases not matched to a gene: 9. The CDR3 extends over 18 amino acids. Germline V gene data show CDR1 as SGHRS and CDR2 as YFSETQ. This CDR3 is CASSLAGGLAGVTDTQYF. The CDR3, as DNA: TGCGCCAGCAGCTTGGCTGGTGGGCTAGCGGGAGTCACAGATACGCAGTATTTT.

The chain recombines TRBV20-1 with TRBJ2-5; the D gene could be TRBD1 or TRBD2 (7 bases each). This CDR3 contains 13 residues. Deletions cut 5 bases from V and 4 bases from J, with 14 bases between. In germline, CDR1 is DFQATT, CDR2 SNEGSKA (reference sequence). The CDR3 DNA is TGCAGTGCTGGGGGGGACAGCGGAGAGACCCAGTACTTC. It codes for CSAGGDSGETQYF.

The sample holds many counts of this clonotype. The rearrangement links TRBV11-2 to TRBJ2-1; 8 nucleotides match TRBD2. Per the germline V gene, CDR1 is SGHAT and CDR2 is FQNNGV. Trimming at V came to 2 bases and at J to 5 bases, leaving 8 bases not matched to a gene. CDR3 length: 16 amino acids. The CDR3 spells CASSLYQREYDNEQFF. CDR3 coding DNA: TGTGCCAGCAGCTTATACCAGCGGGAGTACGACAATGAGCAGTTCTTC.

In this sample, this clonotype turned up many times. V is TRBV28 and J is TRBJ1-1, with D uncertain. The length of the CDR3 is 13 residues. With 2 bases removed from V and 1 base from J, the gap between germline ends came to 5 bases. Germline CDR1 MDHEN, CDR2 SYDVKM. Here the CDR3 DNA reads TGTGCCAGCAGTTTACCCGGGAACACTGAAGCTTTCTTT. Translating gives CASSLPGNTEAFF.

This clonotype came up many times. V usage is TRBV20-1 and J usage is TRBJ2-5; D remains ambiguous. Trimming removed 6 bases at V and 5 bases at J, with 16 bases between. Germline V lookup: CDR1 DFQATT, CDR2 SNEGSKA (reference sequence). The CDR3 is made up of 13 amino acids. The CDR3 spells CSAKGLVGETQYF. CDR3 coding DNA: TGCAGTGCCAAGGGCCTAGTGGGTGAGACCCAGTACTTC.

The rearrangement links TRBV30 to TRBJ2-1, with 10 bases that match TRBD1. This CDR3 contains 15 residues. Trimming cost V 8 bases and J 5 bases; bases outside gene matches: 12. Germline values: CDR1 GTSNPN, CDR2 SVGIG (reference sequence). Written as DNA, the CDR3 is TGTGCCAGTAGGGTGGGACAGGGGATTCACAATGAGCAGTTCTTC. It yields the protein CASRVGQGIHNEQFF.

This clonotype appeared a few times. The V and J genes are TRBV7-2 and TRBJ1-5; D not certain. There are 15 residues in the CDR3. CDR1 and CDR2 from the germline V gene are SGHTA and FQGNSA. V was pared by 5 bases and J by 1 base, with 12 bases between. Written as DNA, the CDR3 is TGTGCCAGCAGCGTCGGGTGGGCCAGCAATCAGCCCCAGCATTTT. As protein: CASSVGWASNQPQHF.